Listed below are T cell receptor beta chains from one sample, sequenced in a study of blood T cell repertoires in COVID-19. Only in-frame clones appear in the TCRdb table, and some are missing; sequencing was by immunoSEQ multiplex PCR. The data show some 120,000 clones, with roughly four fifths seen just once and more than 9% held by the top ten. Source material: peripheral blood. The receptor source for this set is a human donor in a cohort sampled during active COVID-19. The CDR3 runs from the conserved cysteine through the conserved F or W. Each record gives: clone size, J gene, D gene, V gene, CDR3 DNA, CDR3 protein. D genes are given only for firm matches. Rows may omit the clone size; those that give it use once, few, many or a size class.

once	TRBJ2-7	NA	TRBV5-6	TGTGCCAGCAGCTTGGGGACAGAGTCCTACGAGCAGTACTTC	CASSLGTESYEQYF
NA	TRBJ2-7	NA	TRBV7-9	TGTGCCAGCAGCTTAGCTCACTACGAGCAGTACTTC	CASSLAHYEQYF
NA	TRBJ1-1	NA	TRBV14	TGTGCCAGCAGCCAAGCACAGCTCGGGGCTGAAGCTTTCTTT	CASSQAQLGAEAFF
NA	TRBJ2-7	NA	TRBV7-2	TGTGCCAGCAGCTTAGGGGGGGGGCCCTACGAGCAGTACTTC	CASSLGGGPYEQYF
few	TRBJ1-2	TRBD1	TRBV5-6	TGTGCCAGCAGCTTGGGACAGGGGGTCAGGAATGGCTACACCTTC	CASSLGQGVRNGYTF
NA	TRBJ2-1	TRBD2	TRBV7-6	TGTGCCAGCAGCTTATCGACTAGCGGGAGCTTGGCTGGTGAGCAGTTCTTC	CASSLSTSGSLAGEQFF
NA	TRBJ1-5	NA	TRBV27	TGTGCCAGCAGTTTATCGTCGGGGGGAGGGACGCAGCCCCAGCATTTT	CASSLSSGGGTQPQHF
NA	TRBJ1-1	NA	TRBV21-1	TGTGCCAGCAGCTTAGATGGGGAGGGCACTGAAGCTTTCTTT	CASSLDGEGTEAFF
NA	TRBJ1-4	TRBD1	TRBV5-5	TGTGCCAGCAGCTTGTTTCTCGCAGGGGGGGAAAAACTGTTTTTT	CASSLFLAGGEKLFF
NA	TRBJ1-1	NA	TRBV19	TGTGCCAGTAGGATCAGGGGCGTGAACACTGAAGCTTTCTTT	CASRIRGVNTEAFF
few	TRBJ2-1	NA	TRBV20-1	TGCAGTGCTGCCAGGGGAAACGAGCAGTTCTTC	CSAARGNEQFF
NA	TRBJ1-3	NA	TRBV23-1	TGCGCCAGCAGTCGGGGGGGCTCTGGAAACACCATATATTTT	CASSRGGSGNTIYF
NA	TRBJ2-7	NA	TRBV3-1/TRBV3-2	TGTGCCAGCAGCCCAGGCTTGGCAGGCTACGAGCAGTACTTC	CASSPGLAGYEQYF
NA	TRBJ2-1	TRBD2	TRBV24-1	TGTGCCACCAGTGATTCAGCGGGAGGGAATTACAATGAGCAGTTCTTC	CATSDSAGGNYNEQFF
once	TRBJ2-1	TRBD2	TRBV5-1	TGCGCCAGCTCACGGACTAGGAGCAGCTCCTACAATGAGCAGTTCTTC	CASSRTRSSSYNEQFF
once	TRBJ1-1	TRBD1	TRBV6-6	TGTGCCAGCAGTGCAGGGACAGGGAACACTGAAGCTTTCTTT	CASSAGTGNTEAFF
NA	TRBJ2-7	NA	TRBV6-6	TGTGCCAGCAGTCCCACGGTGGACGAGCAGTACTTC	CASSPTVDEQYF
NA	TRBJ2-7	TRBD2	TRBV7-6	TGTGCCAGCAGCGAACTAGCGGGAGGCTTCTACGAGCAGTACTTC	CASSELAGGFYEQYF
NA	TRBJ1-1	NA	TRBV14	TGTGCCAGCAGTCGACACTTGAACACTGAAGCTTTCTTT	CASSRHLNTEAFF
NA	TRBJ2-7	TRBD1	TRBV6-5	TGTGCCAGCAGTTACTCGGACAGGGGGCCTTACGAGCAGTACTTC	CASSYSDRGPYEQYF
NA	TRBJ1-5	TRBD1	TRBV2	TGTGCCAGCAGAAGACAGGGGTGGGAGCCCCAGCATTTT	CASRRQGWEPQHF
NA	TRBJ1-3	NA	TRBV15	TGTGCCACCAGCACCAGACACAAGAGTTGGGACACCATATATTTT	CATSTRHKSWDTIYF
NA	TRBJ2-5	NA	TRBV29-1	TGCAGCGGACGGCGAGGCAGGGAGGGGGTCCAAGAGACCCAGTACTTC	CSGRRGREGVQETQYF
NA	TRBJ1-5	TRBD1	TRBV6-2/TRBV6-3	TGTGCCAGCAGTCGAGCAGGGGGCGCGGGGAATCAGCCCCAGCATTTT	CASSRAGGAGNQPQHF
NA	TRBJ1-6	NA	TRBV18	TGTGCCAGCTCACCACGCCAGGGGCGATCACCCCTCCACTTT	CASSPRQGRSPLHF